This T cell receptor (beta chain) was recovered during a study of blood T cell repertoires in COVID-19. This clone occurred a few times. Measured with immunoSEQ multiplex PCR; TCRdb has only the in-frame clones, and not every one. The sample contains about 200,000 clones, around 80% of which appear only once. CDR1 and CDR2 from the germline V gene are ENHRY and SYGVKD. The V and J ends lost 5 bases and 1 base respectively, with 8 bases between them. There are 13 residues in the CDR3. V gene TRBV10-3 combines with J gene TRBJ1-1; possibly TRBD1 for D (5 bases). Specimen: peripheral blood. This clonotype originated in a woman older than 75 with acute or convalescent COVID-19. CDR3 amino acids: CAISWQGNTEAFF. In nucleotides, the CDR3 is TGTGCCATCAGTTGGCAGGGGAACACTGAAGCTTTCTTT.